These 21 T cell receptor beta chains were all obtained from the same sample, sequenced in a study of T-cell memory formation after mild COVID-19. One entry per CDR3 protein, called by TCRdb with MiXCR from the 5' RACE reads. Of 450,000 to 700,000 distinct CDR3 sequences in the sample, 18% were seen once. Input material: PBMCs or a T cell subset sorted from them (not recorded which). The receptors were gathered from an adult woman who had mild COVID-19 (a few samples of this study predate the infection). Cell type and time point are not known.

This clonotype was detected only a few times. The rearrangement joins TRBV5-6 to TRBJ2-1; perhaps TRBD1 as D (6 bases). The V gene's germline CDR1 is SGHDT and CDR2 YYEEEE. The CDR3 length is 15 residues. V lost 4 bases and J lost 7, with 18 bases in between. This CDR3 is CASSTLDRLANEQFF. The DNA for the CDR3 is TGTGCCAGCAGCACCCTAGACAGGCTCGCGAATGAGCAGTTCTTC.

This clonotype has more than one count but fewer than ten. V is TRBV6-6 and J is TRBJ1-1, with TRBD1 matching 8 bases. The CDR3 totals 14 residues. Trimming removed 5 bases from V and 1 base from J; junction bases left unmatched: 3. Germline CDR1 reads MNHNY; CDR2 reads SVGAGI (reference sequence). For the CDR3, the DNA is TGTGCCAGCAGTGGACAGGGTGCGAACACTGAAGCTTTCTTT. It translates to CASSGQGANTEAFF.

This clonotype was seen a few times. The chain combines TRBV19 with TRBJ2-2; no firm D call. The CDR3 has 14 residues. Germline loops: CDR1 LNHDA, CDR2 SQIVND (reference sequence). Trimming shortened V by 7 bases and J by 1 base, and 10 bases separated the two germline ends. The CDR3, as DNA: TGTGCCAGTAATTCACTGGGGAACACCGGGGAGCTGTTTTTT. Translation: CASNSLGNTGELFF.

In its sample, this clonotype was seen a few times. The V and J genes are TRBV7-3 and TRBJ2-3; D gene uncertain. Trimming left V 5 bases short and J 6 bases short, with 9 bases between. CDR1 SGHTA and CDR2 FQGTGA come from the germline V gene. CDR3 length: 12 residues. CDR3 DNA: TGTGCCAGCAGCCCCATGGGGGATACGCAGTATTTT. It encodes CASSPMGDTQYF.

The chain is built from TRBV29-1 and TRBJ1-1, with D possibly matching TRBD1 (5 bases). V lost 2 bases and J 1 base, leaving 8 bases between the germline ends. This CDR3 has 13 amino acids. CDR1 and CDR2 from the germline V gene are SQVTM and ANQGSEA. The DNA of the CDR3 is TGCAGCGTTGAAAAGGGGTCGAACACTGAAGCTTTCTTT. This translates into CSVEKGSNTEAFF. The whole variable domain, filled in from reference TRBV29-1 and TRBJ1-1, reads SAVISQKPSRDICQRGTSLTIQCQVDSQVTMMFWYRQQPGQSLTLIATANQGSEATYESGFVIDKFPISRPNLTFSTLTVSNMSPEDSSIYLCSVEKGSNTEAFFGQGTRLTVV.

This clonotype was seen only a few times. The chain carries TRBV20-1 and TRBJ2-3; 13 bases are a match to TRBD2. CDR1 is DFQATT, CDR2 SNEGSKA, per germline (reference sequence). J was trimmed by 0 bases and V by 0 bases; bases with no gene match: 3. The CDR3 totals 17 residues. The CDR3 nucleotides are TGCAGTGCTAGAGATTGGACTAGCGGGAGTAGCACAGATACGCAGTATTTT. It yields the protein CSARDWTSGSSTDTQYF.

J is TRBJ2-5 and V is TRBV6-5; D remains unclear. CDR3 size: 15 residues. V was trimmed by 6 bases and J by 2 bases, leaving 16 bases between them. In germline, CDR1 is MNHEY, CDR2 SVGAGI. CDR3 protein: CASRAMVHTQETQYF. The CDR3 DNA reads as TGTGCCAGCAGGGCGATGGTCCATACGCAAGAGACCCAGTACTTC.

This chain uses TRBV6-2 or TRBV6-3 with TRBJ2-5, with D perhaps matching TRBD2 (5 bases). The CDR3 spans 14 residues. Trimming left V 4 bases short and J 2 bases short, with 11 bases between. Germline loops: CDR1 MNHEY, CDR2 SVGEGT. The CDR3 reads CASSSPSRQETQYF. In DNA form, the CDR3 reads TGTGCCAGCAGTTCGCCTAGCAGACAAGAGACCCAGTACTTC.

This clonotype has just a few counts. The V gene is TRBV7-8, the J gene TRBJ2-7; D might be TRBD2 (7 bases). This CDR3 comprises 18 residues. V lost 1 base, J lost 2 bases, and 21 bases lay in between. The germline gives CDR1 SGHVS, CDR2 FQNEAQ. CDR3 amino acids: CASSLVAPGEGSPYEQYF. Here the CDR3 DNA reads TGTGCCAGCAGCTTAGTGGCTCCAGGGGAGGGCAGCCCCTACGAGCAGTACTTC.

The genes are TRBV18 and TRBJ2-1; TRBD2 is a possible D gene (5 bases). The germline V and J ends were trimmed by 2 bases and 9 bases, with 17 bases remaining between them. The CDR3 contains 15 residues. Germline loops: CDR1 KGHSH, CDR2 LQKENI. The CDR3 loop is CASSPDVVGLAEQFF. The DNA for the CDR3 is TGTGCCAGCTCACCAGATGTCGTAGGACTCGCTGAGCAGTTCTTC.

This chain uses TRBV10-3 with TRBJ1-1, with a weak D call TRBD1 (6 bases). Germline V gene data show CDR1 as ENHRY and CDR2 as SYGVKD. Trimming removed 8 bases from V and 7 bases from J, with 17 bases in between. The CDR3 totals 13 residues. The CDR3 nucleotides read TGTGCCATCCGCACAGGGACTCGTCGTGAAGCTTTCTTT. This codes for CAIRTGTRREAFF.

The chain joins TRBV19 to TRBJ2-7, with D perhaps matching TRBD2 (6 bases). The V gene's germline CDR1 is LNHDA and CDR2 SQIVND (reference sequence). Trimming stripped 4 bases from V and 10 bases from J, with 14 bases between. CDR3 length: 12 residues. CDR3 DNA: TGTGCCAGTAGTAACATTGACGGGAGACAGTACTTC. Translation gives CASSNIDGRQYF.

This clonotype was observed a few times. The J gene is TRBJ1-1, the V gene TRBV20-1, with TRBD1 matching over 8 bases. CDR3 size: 13 residues. Trimming cost V 4 bases and J 6 bases; bases outside gene matches: 7. Germline CDR1 DFQATT, CDR2 SNEGSKA (reference sequence). The CDR3 spells CSAKGQGYAEAFF. The CDR3 DNA reads TGCAGTGCTAAAGGACAGGGTTACGCTGAAGCTTTCTTT.

This clonotype was seen a few times. This chain uses TRBV9 with TRBJ2-1; D remains unclear. CDR1 SGDLS and CDR2 YYNGEE come from the germline V gene. The CDR3 spans 13 residues. V was shortened by 3 bases and J by 2 bases, with 6 bases between the two germline ends. The CDR3 spells CASSAQAYNEQFF. In nucleotides, the CDR3 is TGTGCCAGCAGCGCCCAGGCCTACAATGAGCAGTTCTTC.

The V call is TRBV18, the J call TRBJ2-5, with TRBD1 as a possible D gene (6 bases). V gave up 1 base and J gave up 2 bases, with 8 bases separating them. The germline V gene encodes CDR1 KGHSH and CDR2 LQKENI. This CDR3 is 14 amino acids long. The CDR3 DNA reads TGTGCCAGCTCACCACAGGGGACACAAGAGACCCAGTACTTC. This gives the protein CASSPQGTQETQYF.

This clonotype was seen a few times. This sequence joins TRBV5-1 and TRBJ2-3, with D unclear. Germline CDR1 and CDR2: SGHRS and YFSETQ. V lost 0 bases, J lost 4 bases, and 12 bases lay in between. There are 15 residues in the CDR3. The CDR3 here is CASSLAENFADTQYF. The CDR3 DNA is TGCGCCAGCAGCTTGGCCGAGAACTTCGCAGATACGCAGTATTTT.

This clonotype was counted between two and nine times. This chain links TRBV6-6 with TRBJ1-2, with D maybe TRBD1 (5 bases). The CDR3 loop spans 15 amino acids. V was pared by 0 bases and J by 2 bases, with 10 bases between. Germline V gene lookup returns CDR1 MNHNY and CDR2 SVGAGI (reference sequence). CDR3 nucleotides: TGTGCCAGCAGTTACTCTCCAAGGGGAAACTATGGCTACACCTTC. Translated: CASSYSPRGNYGYTF.

The chain couples TRBV7-2 to TRBJ1-4; D call uncertain. Between the trimmed V and J ends, which lost 3 bases and 8 bases, there was a span of 10 bases. This CDR3 is built from 13 residues. Germline CDR1 reads SGHTA; CDR2 reads FQGNSA. Here the CDR3 reads CASSFPLLEKLFF. CDR3 DNA: TGTGCCAGCAGCTTTCCGTTACTCGAAAAACTGTTTTTT.

The V call is TRBV7-9, the J call TRBJ2-1; D possibly corresponds to TRBD2 (6 bases). CDR1 SEHNR and CDR2 FQNEAQ come from the germline V gene (reference sequence). V was trimmed by 4 bases and J by 0 bases, leaving 16 bases between them. The CDR3 covers 17 residues. The CDR3 DNA reads TGTGCCAGCAGCTCCCTGACTAGAAAGGTCTCCTACAATGAGCAGTTCTTC. It yields the protein CASSSLTRKVSYNEQFF.

Concerning this clonotype: Germline is not matched at one junction end, which may reflect a read error. V and J are TRBV20-1 and TRBJ2-7; TRBD1 is a possible D gene (6 bases). CDR1 and CDR2 from the germline V gene are DFQATT and SNEGSKA (reference sequence). CDR3 length: 11 amino acids. CDR3 amino acids: CSAIGGYELYF. The CDR3 DNA reads TGCAGTGCTATAGGGGGATACGAGCTGTACTTC.

The chain carries TRBV6-1 and TRBJ2-5; D gene unclear. Germline loops: CDR1 MNHNS, CDR2 SASEGT. This CDR3 contains 13 residues. V gave up 1 base and J gave up 2 bases, with 5 bases separating them. The CDR3 spells CASSEENQETQYF. CDR3 nucleotides: TGTGCCAGCAGTGAAGAGAATCAAGAGACCCAGTACTTC.